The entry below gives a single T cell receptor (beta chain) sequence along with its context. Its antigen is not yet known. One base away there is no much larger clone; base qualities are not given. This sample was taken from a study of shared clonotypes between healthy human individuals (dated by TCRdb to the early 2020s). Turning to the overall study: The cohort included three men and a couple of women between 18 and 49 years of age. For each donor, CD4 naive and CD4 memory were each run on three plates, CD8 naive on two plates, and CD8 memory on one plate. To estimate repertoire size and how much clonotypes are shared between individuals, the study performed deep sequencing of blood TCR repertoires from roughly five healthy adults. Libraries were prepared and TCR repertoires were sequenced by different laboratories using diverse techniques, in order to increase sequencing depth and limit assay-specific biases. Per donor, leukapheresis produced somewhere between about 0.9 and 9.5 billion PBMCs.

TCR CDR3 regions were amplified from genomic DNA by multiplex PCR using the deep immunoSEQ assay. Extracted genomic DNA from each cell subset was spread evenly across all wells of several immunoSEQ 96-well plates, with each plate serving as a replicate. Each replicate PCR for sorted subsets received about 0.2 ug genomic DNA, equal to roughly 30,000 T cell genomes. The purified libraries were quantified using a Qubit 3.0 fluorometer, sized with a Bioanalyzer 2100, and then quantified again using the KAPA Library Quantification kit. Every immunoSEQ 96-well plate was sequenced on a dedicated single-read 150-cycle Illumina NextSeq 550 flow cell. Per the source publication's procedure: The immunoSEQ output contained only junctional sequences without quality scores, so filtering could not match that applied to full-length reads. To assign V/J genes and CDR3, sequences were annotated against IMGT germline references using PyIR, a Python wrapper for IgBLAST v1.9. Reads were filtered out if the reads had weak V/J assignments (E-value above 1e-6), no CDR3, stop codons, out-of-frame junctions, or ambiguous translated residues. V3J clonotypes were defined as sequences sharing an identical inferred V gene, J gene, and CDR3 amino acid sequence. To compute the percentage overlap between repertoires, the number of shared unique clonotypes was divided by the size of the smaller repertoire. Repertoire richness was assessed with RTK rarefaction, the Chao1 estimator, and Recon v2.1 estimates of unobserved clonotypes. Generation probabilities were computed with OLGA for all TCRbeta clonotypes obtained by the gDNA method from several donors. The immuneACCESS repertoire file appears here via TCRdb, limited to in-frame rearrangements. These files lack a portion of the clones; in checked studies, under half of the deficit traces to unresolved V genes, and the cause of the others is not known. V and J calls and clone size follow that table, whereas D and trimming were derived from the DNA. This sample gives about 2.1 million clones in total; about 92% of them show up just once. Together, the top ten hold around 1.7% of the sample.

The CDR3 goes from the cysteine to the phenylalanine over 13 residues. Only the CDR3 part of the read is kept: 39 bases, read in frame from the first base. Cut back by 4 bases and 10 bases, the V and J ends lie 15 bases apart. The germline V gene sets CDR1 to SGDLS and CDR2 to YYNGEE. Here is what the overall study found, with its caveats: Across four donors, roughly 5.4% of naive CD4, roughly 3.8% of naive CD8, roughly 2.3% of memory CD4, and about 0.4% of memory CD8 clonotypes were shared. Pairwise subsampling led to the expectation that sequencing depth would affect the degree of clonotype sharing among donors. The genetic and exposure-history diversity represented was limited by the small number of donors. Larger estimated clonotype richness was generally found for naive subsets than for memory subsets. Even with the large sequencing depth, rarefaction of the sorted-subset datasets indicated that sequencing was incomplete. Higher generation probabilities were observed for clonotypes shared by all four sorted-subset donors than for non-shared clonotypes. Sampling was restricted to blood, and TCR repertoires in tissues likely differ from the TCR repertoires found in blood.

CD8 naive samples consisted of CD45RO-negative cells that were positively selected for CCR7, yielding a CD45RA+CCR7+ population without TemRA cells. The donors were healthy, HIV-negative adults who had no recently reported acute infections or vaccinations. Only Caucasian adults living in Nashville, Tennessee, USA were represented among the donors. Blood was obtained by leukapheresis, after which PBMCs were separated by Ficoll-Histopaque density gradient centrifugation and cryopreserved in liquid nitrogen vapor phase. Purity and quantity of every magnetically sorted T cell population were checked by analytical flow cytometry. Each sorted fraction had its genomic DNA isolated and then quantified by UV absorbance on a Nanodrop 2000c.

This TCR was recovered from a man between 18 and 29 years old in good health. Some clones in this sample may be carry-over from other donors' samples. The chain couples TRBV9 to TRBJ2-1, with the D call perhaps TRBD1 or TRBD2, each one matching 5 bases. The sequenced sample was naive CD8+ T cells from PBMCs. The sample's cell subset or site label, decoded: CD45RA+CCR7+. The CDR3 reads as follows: CASSSRRGDEQFF. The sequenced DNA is TGTGCCAGCAGCAGTAGAAGAGGGGACGAGCAGTTCTTC.